The rows below give T cell receptor beta chains drawn from one sample of a study of T cell responses to AZD1222 COVID-19 vaccine. Sequenced by immunoSEQ multiplex PCR; TCRdb stores in-frame clones only, minus some. The sample holds fewer than 85,000 clones, approximately 83% seen once. The sample consisted of peripheral blood, taken 28 days after the second AZD1222 dose. These receptors came from an adult who received the AZD1222 COVID-19 vaccine. Each CDR3 is given with its conserved first and last residue. The listing skips clone size in some rows; elsewhere it reads once, few, many or a size class.

abundance: NA
v_gene: TRBV29-1
len: 12
j_gene: TRBJ1-2
CDR3aa: CSVEGRNYGYTF

abundance: NA
v_gene: TRBV28
len: 13
j_gene: TRBJ1-2
CDR3aa: CASSFRGNYGYTF

abundance: NA
v_gene: TRBV30
len: 14
j_gene: TRBJ1-1
CDR3aa: CAWSVTQYGGEAFF

abundance: few
v_gene: TRBV12-3/TRBV12-4
len: 13
j_gene: TRBJ1-3
CDR3aa: CASSLNRGNTIYF

abundance: NA
v_gene: TRBV25-1
len: 16
j_gene: TRBJ1-1
CDR3aa: CASSEWGEAGDTEAFF

abundance: NA
v_gene: TRBV28
len: 14
j_gene: TRBJ1-1
CDR3aa: CASLRGLRNTEAFF

abundance: NA
v_gene: TRBV11-2
len: 17
j_gene: TRBJ2-1
CDR3aa: CASSPRRTSGRGNEQFF

abundance: once
v_gene: TRBV29-1
len: 18
j_gene: TRBJ2-1
CDR3aa: CSVEGTSGRASTYNEQFF

abundance: NA
v_gene: TRBV6-1
len: 16
j_gene: TRBJ1-2
CDR3aa: CASSGTGTGGPYGYTF

abundance: NA
v_gene: TRBV25-1
len: 13
j_gene: TRBJ1-5
CDR3aa: CGSGGDGNQPQHF

abundance: NA
v_gene: TRBV5-1
len: 17
j_gene: TRBJ2-7
CDR3aa: CASSLVLAGAAAMEQYF

abundance: many
v_gene: TRBV19
len: 15
j_gene: TRBJ1-5
CDR3aa: CASTKTGFSNQPQHF

abundance: NA
v_gene: TRBV27
len: 16
j_gene: TRBJ2-3
CDR3aa: CASSLTSGGGTDTQYF

abundance: NA
v_gene: TRBV18
len: 16
j_gene: TRBJ1-4
CDR3aa: CASSGQAFATNEKLFF

abundance: NA
v_gene: TRBV11-3
len: 15
j_gene: TRBJ2-1
CDR3aa: CASSPEGHEGHEQFF

abundance: few
v_gene: TRBV4-1
len: 19
j_gene: TRBJ2-1
CDR3aa: CASSQEGLAGGAAYNEQFF

abundance: NA
v_gene: TRBV28
len: 12
j_gene: TRBJ2-3
CDR3aa: CASRRWVDTQYF

abundance: medium-sized
v_gene: TRBV14
len: 14
j_gene: TRBJ2-2
CDR3aa: CASRLAVNTGELFF

abundance: NA
v_gene: TRBV6-1
len: 13
j_gene: TRBJ2-1
CDR3aa: CASSKAAYNEQFF

abundance: NA
v_gene: TRBV28
len: 14
j_gene: TRBJ2-7
CDR3aa: CASSLAGQAYEQYF

abundance: NA
v_gene: TRBV30
len: 12
j_gene: TRBJ1-2
CDR3aa: CAWSGGSYGYTF

abundance: few
v_gene: TRBV5-6
len: 16
j_gene: TRBJ1-3
CDR3aa: CASSLGRRIPGNTIYF

abundance: NA
v_gene: TRBV7-2
len: 17
j_gene: TRBJ1-1
CDR3aa: CASSLTRPDRLNTEAFF

abundance: NA
v_gene: TRBV7-9
len: 13
j_gene: TRBJ1-1
CDR3aa: CASSLAAVEEAFF

abundance: NA
v_gene: TRBV27
len: 16
j_gene: TRBJ2-7
CDR3aa: CASRRLTSGSDYEQYF

abundance: few
v_gene: TRBV5-5
len: 14
j_gene: TRBJ1-2
CDR3aa: CASSIGQANYGYTF

abundance: once
v_gene: TRBV28
len: 13
j_gene: TRBJ1-1
CDR3aa: CASSFGSDWGAFF

abundance: NA
v_gene: TRBV2
len: 15
j_gene: TRBJ2-1
CDR3aa: CASSLSGRPYNEQFF

abundance: medium-sized
v_gene: TRBV11-2
len: 16
j_gene: TRBJ2-7
CDR3aa: CASSLLRDRGPYEQYF

abundance: NA
v_gene: TRBV14
len: 15
j_gene: TRBJ2-3
CDR3aa: CASSLLAGEWDTQYF

abundance: NA
v_gene: TRBV4-1
len: 17
j_gene: TRBJ1-2
CDR3aa: CASSLTTGGDSNYGYTF

abundance: NA
v_gene: TRBV7-3
len: 15
j_gene: TRBJ2-2
CDR3aa: CASSLGDRNTGELFF

abundance: NA
v_gene: TRBV6-4
len: 14
j_gene: TRBJ1-1
CDR3aa: CASRTTYRGTEAFF

abundance: few
v_gene: TRBV29-1
len: 16
j_gene: TRBJ1-5
CDR3aa: CSVPGQGGNSNQPQHF

abundance: NA
v_gene: TRBV6-2/TRBV6-3
len: 16
j_gene: TRBJ2-3
CDR3aa: CASSYFGGSSTDTQYF

abundance: NA
v_gene: TRBV9
len: 16
j_gene: TRBJ1-3
CDR3aa: CASSATKGESGNTIYF

abundance: NA
v_gene: TRBV7-9
len: 15
j_gene: TRBJ1-2
CDR3aa: CASSLGGSRGYGYTF

abundance: NA
v_gene: TRBV19
len: 14
j_gene: TRBJ2-6
CDR3aa: CASSSGSGANVLTF

abundance: NA
v_gene: TRBV4-1
len: 13
j_gene: TRBJ1-1
CDR3aa: CASSQEGATEAFF

abundance: NA
v_gene: TRBV18
len: 14
j_gene: TRBJ2-2
CDR3aa: CASSSGQRTGELFF

abundance: NA
v_gene: TRBV4-1
len: 15
j_gene: TRBJ1-2
CDR3aa: CASSQDTRANYGYTF

abundance: NA
v_gene: TRBV28
len: 13
j_gene: TRBJ2-7
CDR3aa: CASSFIPEYEQYF